This entry lists 9 T cell receptor beta chains sequenced from one sample in a study of long-term antiretroviral therapy in people with HIV. The run of the v3.0 immunoSEQ assay was at survey level. Data came from immunoSEQ multiplex PCR; TCRdb stores just in-frame clones and leaves some out. The top ten hold more than 12% of the sample, which has about 25,000 clones, approximately 80% seen once. The sequences come from unsorted PBMCs, collected just over 4.2 years after starting antiretroviral therapy. The origin of the receptors is a man aged 30-40 years with HIV.

The CDR3 spells CASSAAGKGSETQYF. In DNA, the CDR3 is TGTGCCAGTAGTGCTGCAGGGAAGGGGAGCGAGACCCAGTACTTC. This sequence joins TRBV19 and TRBJ2-5; D is possibly TRBD1 or TRBD2 (5 bases each). The CDR3 consists of 15 residues. The ends were cut back, 5 bases at V and 5 bases at J, with 18 bases in the middle. Germline V lookup: CDR1 LNHDA, CDR2 SQIVND (reference sequence).

The V gene is TRBV5-6, the J gene TRBJ2-3; D ambiguous. V was pared by 1 base and J by 2 bases, with 17 bases between. From germline, CDR1 is SGHDT and CDR2 YYEEEE. The CDR3 consists of 17 residues. This chain's CDR3 is CASSLLGVSVFTDTQYF. CDR3 sequence (DNA): TGTGCCAGCAGCTTGCTAGGAGTCTCCGTTTTCACAGATACGCAGTATTTT.

The rearrangement links TRBV7-9 to TRBJ1-1; unclear D gene. Germline V gene sequence: CDR1 SEHNR, CDR2 FQNEAQ (reference sequence). V lost 2 bases and J lost 6, with 4 bases in between. CDR3 length: 11 residues. The CDR3 region has the DNA TGTGCCAGCAGCTTAAGGCCTGAAGCTTTCTTT. Translation: CASSLRPEAFF.

The V gene is TRBV5-5, the J gene TRBJ2-6; 9 bases agree with TRBD1. The V gene end was trimmed by 6 bases and the J gene end by 0 bases; junction bases not matched to a gene: 10. The germline CDR1 and CDR2 sequences are SGHKS and YYEKEE (reference sequence). The CDR3 is 18 amino acids. In DNA, the CDR3 is TGTGCCAGCACTCGAACCGGGACAGGGTACTCTGGGGCCAACGTCCTGACTTTC. This codes for CASTRTGTGYSGANVLTF.

This chain uses TRBV5-5 with TRBJ1-3, with D tentatively TRBD1 (6 bases). The CDR3 is 16 amino acids. Trimming removed 4 bases from V and 4 bases from J, with 18 bases in between. CDR1 SGHKS and CDR2 YYEKEE come from the germline V gene (reference sequence). CDR3 nucleotide sequence: TGTGCCAGCAGCACCCGAGGGCGGCAGGGGGGAAACACCATATATTTT. Residues: CASSTRGRQGGNTIYF.

The chain recombines TRBV30 with TRBJ2-1, with 7 bases that match TRBD1. CDR3 length: 14 residues. With 0 bases clipped from V and 3 bases from J, the junction kept 2 bases outside the gene matches. Germline-derived CDR1 and CDR2 are GTSNPN and SVGIG (reference sequence). The CDR3 sequence: CAWSVRDSYNEQFF. CDR3 DNA sequence: TGTGCCTGGAGTGTACGGGACAGCTACAATGAGCAGTTCTTC.

The table lists this clone with a few counts. The CDR3 protein is CASSVDRSGTGYTF. CDR3 bases: TGTGCCAGCAGCGTAGATCGATCTGGGACCGGCTACACCTTC. J is TRBJ1-2 and V is TRBV9; a possible D gene is TRBD1 (5 bases). V gave up 0 bases and J gave up 8 bases, with 14 bases separating them. The CDR3 sequence is 14 residues long. Per germline, CDR1 SGDLS and CDR2 YYNGEE.

The chain combines TRBV7-3 with TRBJ1-2, with D unclear. Germline CDR1 reads SGHTA; CDR2 reads FQGTGA. The CDR3 totals 14 residues. Trimming removed 5 bases at V and 8 bases at J, with 18 bases between. The chain's CDR3 is CASSASPRARGYTF. The DNA of the CDR3 is TGTGCCAGCAGCGCATCTCCAAGGGCGCGAGGCTACACCTTC.

J is TRBJ2-1 and V is TRBV5-1; 7 bases align to TRBD1. Germline V gene data show CDR1 as SGHRS and CDR2 as YFSETQ. The ends lost 1 base at V and 4 bases at J; junction bases unmatched: 5. The CDR3 has 15 residues. CDR3 sequence reads: CASSLYGTAYNEQFF. CDR3 DNA sequence: TGCGCCAGCAGCTTGTACGGGACAGCTTACAATGAGCAGTTCTTC.